Listed below are T cell receptor beta chains from one sample, sequenced in a study of T cell repertoires in cytomegalovirus infection. MiXCR, applied by TCRdb to the reads, yields one record per CDR3 protein. The sample lists approximately 350,000 distinct CDR3 sequences, about 35% occurring once. The antigens for these receptors are not known. The sequenced sample was cultured PBMCs, obtained from culture after CMV antigen stimulation. The receptor set was obtained from a human donor in good health (CMV status not recorded). Some clones in this sample may be carry-over from other donors' samples. The CDR3 runs from the conserved cysteine through the conserved F or W. The D gene is left open where the match is weak. The size of a clone is reported for some rows only, either as once, few or many, or as a class for expanded clones.

D	J	V	size	CDR3	DNA
-	TRBJ2-1	TRBV4-2	many	CASSQDETDPYNEQFF	TGTGCCAGCAGCCAAGATGAGACAGACCCCTACAATGAGCAGTTCTTC
-	TRBJ1-2	TRBV29-1	few	CSVEVQTNYGYTF	TGCAGCGTTGAAGTCCAGACAAACTATGGCTACACCTTC
-	TRBJ1-5	TRBV28	-	CASAGGIQPQHF	TGTGCCAGCGCGGGGGGAATTCAGCCCCAGCATTTT
-	TRBJ2-7	TRBV7-6	-	CASSPGGPRRSYEQYF	TGTGCCAGCAGCCCCGGGGGCCCGAGGCGCTCCTACGAGCAGTACTTC
-	TRBJ2-3	TRBV6-1	-	CASSEFLSTTDTQYF	TGTGCCAGCAGTGAATTTCTCTCGACCACAGATACGCAGTATTTT
TRBD2	TRBJ2-1	TRBV6-2/TRBV6-3	-	CASTREVGSNEQFF	TGTGCCAGCACTCGGGAGGTAGGGAGCAATGAGCAGTTCTTC
-	TRBJ2-7	TRBV5-6	-	CASSLVAIREQYF	TGTGCCAGCAGCCTTGTAGCGATACGCGAGCAGTACTTC
-	TRBJ2-3	TRBV12-3/TRBV12-4	-	CASTPGSGSGDTQYF	TGTGCCAGCACCCCCGGTAGCGGTTCCGGAGATACGCAGTATTTT
TRBD2	TRBJ2-2	TRBV7-9	-	CASSFEAGVYTGELFF	TGTGCCAGCAGCTTCGAGGCGGGAGTTTACACCGGGGAGCTGTTTTTT
TRBD1	TRBJ1-1	TRBV7-2	many	CASSQGTVTEAFF	TGTGCCAGCAGCCAAGGGACAGTCACTGAAGCTTTCTTT
-	TRBJ2-2	TRBV11-2	few	CASSVRRALNTGELFF	TGTGCCAGCAGCGTAAGGCGGGCCTTAAACACCGGGGAGCTGTTTTTT
-	TRBJ2-6	TRBV6-6	-	CASSYPSFFTSGANVLTF	TGTGCCAGCAGTTACCCCTCGTTTTTTACATCTGGGGCCAACGTCCTGACTTTC
TRBD1	TRBJ2-3	TRBV29-1	-	CSVRPGQGASDTQYF	TGCAGCGTCCGTCCGGGACAGGGGGCCTCAGATACGCAGTATTTT
TRBD2	TRBJ2-1	TRBV27	-	CASSLAGTSDYNEQFF	TGTGCCAGCAGTTTGGCTGGGACTAGCGACTACAATGAGCAGTTCTTC
-	TRBJ1-5	TRBV28	few	CASSFLTSNQPQHF	TGTGCCAGCAGTTTCTTGACTAGCAATCAGCCCCAGCATTTT
TRBD2	TRBJ2-1	TRBV19	-	CASSSPSGSIHEQFF	TGTGCCAGTAGTAGCCCTAGCGGGAGTATCCATGAGCAGTTCTTC
-	TRBJ1-5	TRBV7-9	-	CASSSDRSGAQHF	TGTGCCAGCAGCTCGGACCGATCAGGAGCCCAGCATTTT
-	TRBJ2-3	TRBV7-9	-	CASSSPDGLDTQYF	TGTGCCAGCAGCTCTCCGGACGGGTTAGATACGCAGTATTTT
TRBD2	TRBJ2-3	TRBV20-1	-	CSARASGGDTQYF	TGCAGTGCTAGAGCTAGCGGGGGAGATACGCAGTATTTT
TRBD1	TRBJ2-5	TRBV7-9	-	CASSSSRGTETQYF	TGTGCCAGCAGCTCTTCCAGGGGGACAGAGACCCAGTACTTC
TRBD1	TRBJ2-3	TRBV4-1	-	CASSQGSGTGGWADTQYF	TGCGCCAGCAGCCAAGGGTCGGGGACAGGGGGCTGGGCAGATACGCAGTATTTT
-	TRBJ2-1	TRBV7-6	few	CASSLDSPWPHEQFF	TGTGCCAGCAGCTTAGATAGCCCGTGGCCCCATGAGCAGTTCTTC
-	TRBJ2-2	TRBV12-3/TRBV12-4	-	CASSSMGGRGELFF	TGTGCCAGCAGCTCAATGGGAGGCCGCGGGGAGCTGTTTTTT
TRBD1	TRBJ1-4	TRBV7-2	-	CASSTDRVNEKLFF	TGTGCCAGCAGCACGGACAGGGTTAATGAAAAACTGTTTTTT
TRBD2	TRBJ2-3	TRBV20-1	few	CSARSSSGSGDTQYF	TGCAGTGCTAGATCCTCTAGCGGGTCTGGAGATACGCAGTATTTT
-	TRBJ1-1	TRBV7-9	few	CASSLLQVNTEAFF	TGTGCCAGCAGCTTACTCCAAGTTAACACTGAAGCTTTCTTT
-	TRBJ2-1	TRBV7-9	few	CASRRSSSSYNEQFF	TGTGCCAGCAGACGCTCATCCAGCTCCTACAATGAGCAGTTCTTC
-	TRBJ2-1	TRBV4-3	-	CASSQDFRLLYNEQFF	TGCGCCAGCAGCCAAGATTTCCGCCTCCTCTACAATGAGCAGTTCTTC
-	TRBJ2-5	TRBV28	many	CASSFGLFNQETQYF	TGTGCCAGCAGTTTTGGACTATTTAACCAAGAGACCCAGTACTTC
TRBD1	TRBJ1-5	TRBV28	-	CASSSGQGWQPQHF	TGTGCCAGCAGTTCGGGACAGGGTTGGCAGCCCCAGCATTTT
-	TRBJ1-1	TRBV7-2	-	CASSSLGPDAFF	TGTGCCAGCAGCTCACTCGGCCCGGACGCTTTCTTT
TRBD1	TRBJ1-2	TRBV7-9	few	CASSTETGSREGYTF	TGTGCCAGCAGCACGGAGACAGGGTCCCGGGAAGGCTACACCTTC
-	TRBJ2-5	TRBV7-2	few	CASSLEPGTSF	TGTGCCAGCAGCCTCGAGCCCGGGACGTCCTTC
-	TRBJ1-5	TRBV15	-	CATSRDPGARQPQHF	TGTGCCACCAGCAGAGATCCGGGGGCCCGACAGCCCCAGCATTTT
-	TRBJ1-1	TRBV6-2/TRBV6-3	once	CASSQRRDGTEAFF	TGTGCCAGCAGTCAGAGAAGGGATGGCACTGAAGCTTTCTTT
-	TRBJ2-7	TRBV27	-	CASSAYQGPGYEQYF	TGTGCCAGCAGTGCATACCAGGGACCCGGTTACGAGCAGTACTTC
-	TRBJ2-7	TRBV28	-	CASSLGGAPHEQYF	TGTGCCAGCAGTTTAGGGGGGGCGCCCCACGAGCAGTACTTC
TRBD2	TRBJ2-1	TRBV11-1	few	CASRVSKGTIHGNEQFF	TGTGCCTCTCGGGTATCCAAGGGGACTATTCATGGCAATGAGCAGTTCTTC
TRBD1	TRBJ1-1	TRBV19	-	CASRNTGVAEAFF	TGTGCCAGTAGAAATACAGGGGTTGCTGAAGCTTTCTTT
-	TRBJ2-1	TRBV19	few	CASSIDYREDNEQFF	TGTGCCAGTAGTATAGATTACAGGGAGGACAATGAGCAGTTCTTC
TRBD2	TRBJ2-5	TRBV7-3	many	CASSPGGDGATQYF	TGTGCCAGCAGCCCGGGGGGGGACGGGGCGACCCAGTACTTC
TRBD2	TRBJ2-1	TRBV6-6	-	CASSVTSGSSYNEQFF	TGTGCCAGCAGTGTGACTAGCGGAAGCTCCTACAATGAGCAGTTCTTC
TRBD2	TRBJ2-2	TRBV7-6	-	CASSFGPGLAVTGELFF	TGTGCCAGCAGCTTTGGGCCGGGACTAGCGGTCACCGGGGAGCTGTTTTTT
TRBD1	TRBJ2-5	TRBV15	few	CATSRGLGTGGFQETQYF	TGTGCCACCAGCAGAGGTCTCGGGACAGGGGGTTTCCAAGAGACCCAGTACTTC
TRBD1	TRBJ1-5	TRBV19	few	CASSIRGQYNQPQHF	TGTGCCAGTAGTATTAGGGGACAGTACAATCAGCCCCAGCATTTT